Listed here are 19 T cell receptor beta chains from one sample, sequenced in a study of blood T cell repertoires in COVID-19. Clones were read by immunoSEQ multiplex PCR, and TCRdb kept only the in-frame ones, dropping some. Of 130,000 to 150,000 clones listed, around nine tenths are singletons. The specimen sequenced was peripheral blood. Receptors were obtained from a human donor in a cohort sampled during active COVID-19.

The J gene is TRBJ1-1, the V gene TRBV30, with 9 bases identical to TRBD1. Unmatched junction bases numbered 7, after V lost 6 bases and J lost 5 bases. The CDR3 contains 13 residues. Germline V gene sequence: CDR1 GTSNPN, CDR2 SVGIG (reference sequence). The CDR3 here is CACKGQGRTEAFF. DNA for the CDR3: TGTGCCTGTAAAGGACAGGGGAGGACTGAAGCTTTCTTT.

The chain employs TRBV6-1 and TRBJ1-1; 9 nucleotides match TRBD1. CDR1 and CDR2 (germline): MNHNS, SASEGT. The CDR3 is made up of 16 amino acids. The V and J ends lost 2 bases and 0 bases, in that order; junction bases with no gene match: 4. The CDR3: CASSELGQGLNTEAFF. In nucleotides, the CDR3 is TGTGCCAGCAGTGAACTTGGACAGGGGCTGAACACTGAAGCTTTCTTT.

The rearrangement uses TRBV5-6 and TRBJ2-7; D gene ambiguous. CDR1 is SGHDT, CDR2 YYEEEE, per germline. This CDR3 has 13 amino acids. The V and J ends lost 0 bases and 3 bases respectively, with 7 bases between them. The DNA of the CDR3 is TGTGCCAGCAGCTTGGGACACAGCTACGAGCAGTACTTC. Residues: CASSLGHSYEQYF.

The chain uses TRBV7-9 and TRBJ2-5; D gene ambiguous. V lost 5 bases, J lost 0 bases, and 7 bases lay in between. This CDR3 contains 13 residues. Germline CDR1 reads SEHNR; CDR2 reads FQNEAQ (reference sequence). CDR3: CASSDTDQETQYF. CDR3 in DNA: TGTGCCAGCAGCGACACCGACCAAGAGACCCAGTACTTC.

This clone was detected ten times or more. This chain connects TRBV3-1 (or the pseudogene TRBV3-2) to TRBJ2-1, with 7 bases fitting TRBD1. CDR1 is LGHDT and CDR2 is YNNKEL in the germline V gene (reference sequence). Trimming took 3 bases from V and 1 from J; bases not matched to a gene: 3. The CDR3 consists of 15 residues. The CDR3 coding sequence is TGTGCCAGCAGCCACGGGACAGAATCCTACAATGAGCAGTTCTTC. Translating gives CASSHGTESYNEQFF.

This clone occurred once. V and J are TRBV7-7 and TRBJ2-5; 7 bases line up with TRBD1. The CDR3 totals 15 residues. The germline gives CDR1 SSHAT, CDR2 FNYEAQ (reference sequence). Germline trimming cut 5 bases from V and 2 bases from J; bases unmatched to any gene: 8. CDR3 DNA sequence: TGTGCCAGCAGCCGAACGCCGGGACAGCAAGAGACCCAGTACTTC. This translates into CASSRTPGQQETQYF.

V gene TRBV2 combines with J gene TRBJ1-2; 11 nucleotides match TRBD1. Germline CDR1 and CDR2: SNHLY and FYNNEI. CDR3 length equals 15 residues. V lost 4 bases, J lost 7 bases, and 8 bases stayed unmatched. For the CDR3, the DNA is TGTGCCAGCAGTGGGGTGTGGACAGGGGGCTCTGGCTACACCTTC. It encodes CASSGVWTGGSGYTF. Using reference TRBV2 and TRBJ1-2 for the parts outside the CDR3, the full variable domain is EPEVTQTPSHQVTQMGQEVILRCVPISNHLYFYWYRQILGQKVEFLVSFYNNEISEKSEIFDDQFSVERPDGSNFTLKIRSTKLEDSAMYFCASSGVWTGGSGYTFGSGTRLTVV.

The chain employs TRBV4-3 and TRBJ2-5; D may be TRBD2 (6 bases). Trimming pared 0 bases from V and 5 bases from J, leaving 19 bases between. In germline, CDR1 is LGHNA, CDR2 YSLEER. This CDR3 has 17 residues. The CDR3 is CASSQDSTGGEGETQYF. CDR3 sequence (DNA): TGCGCCAGCAGCCAAGATTCAACGGGCGGGGAAGGGGAGACCCAGTACTTC.

V and J are TRBV19 and TRBJ2-2, with unresolved D. Germline V gene sequence: CDR1 LNHDA, CDR2 SQIVND (reference sequence). Trimming removed 1 base from V and 1 base from J, with 10 bases in between. This CDR3 is built from 16 residues. CDR3 nucleotide sequence: TGTGCCAGTAGTATAGGGGCAGTTGTGAACACCGGGGAGCTGTTTTTT. Encoded protein: CASSIGAVVNTGELFF.

V is TRBV7-9 and J is TRBJ1-2, with no clear D. The CDR3 has 13 amino acids. The ends were cut back, 0 bases at V and 6 bases at J, with 8 bases in the middle. Germline CDR1 SEHNR, CDR2 FQNEAQ (reference sequence). The CDR3 coding sequence is TGTGCCAGCAGCTTAGCGAGTGTCGATGGCTACACCTTC. Residues: CASSLASVDGYTF.

V and J are TRBV18 and TRBJ2-5; possibly TRBD1 for D (6 bases). Trimming pared 2 bases from V and 3 bases from J, leaving 7 bases between. Germline CDR1 and CDR2: KGHSH and LQKENI. The CDR3 is 13 residues long. This chain's CDR3 is CASSPYREETQYF. The CDR3 region has the DNA TGTGCCAGCTCACCATACAGGGAAGAGACCCAGTACTTC.

The chain employs TRBV5-1 and TRBJ2-2, with D unresolved. V was cut by 4 bases and J by 1 base, with 8 bases left in between. Germline values: CDR1 SGHRS, CDR2 YFSETQ. The CDR3 consists of 14 residues. CDR3 region: CASSEIMNTGELFF. The CDR3 bases are TGCGCCAGCAGCGAGATAATGAACACCGGGGAGCTGTTTTTT.

The chain has TRBV6-1 and TRBJ2-4, with 9 nucleotides matching TRBD1. Germline CDR1 and CDR2: MNHNS and SASEGT. The CDR3 consists of 15 residues. The ends lost 0 bases at V and 8 bases at J; junction bases unmatched: 5. The CDR3 DNA reads as TGTGCCAGCAGTGAAGCGTGGGGACAGGGAGACATTCAGTACTTC. Translated: CASSEAWGQGDIQYF.

This chain connects TRBV5-4 to TRBJ1-5, with D possibly TRBD1 on 5 matching bases. The V and J ends lost 4 bases and 7 bases respectively, with 15 bases between them. The CDR3 sequence is 14 residues long. The V gene's germline CDR1 is SGHNT and CDR2 YYREEE (reference sequence). The CDR3 DNA reads as TGTGCCAGCAGCATCTATCCGGGGGGACAGCCCCAGCATTTT. Protein sequence: CASSIYPGGQPQHF.

The rearrangement links TRBV3-1 (or the pseudogene TRBV3-2) to TRBJ1-1; perhaps TRBD1 as D (6 bases). The CDR3 covers 14 residues. CDR1 LGHDT and CDR2 YNNKEL come from the germline V gene (reference sequence). V gave up 4 bases and J gave up 5 bases, with 14 bases separating them. This CDR3 reads CASSPQGMWTEAFF. The DNA for the CDR3 is TGTGCCAGCAGCCCACAGGGAATGTGGACTGAAGCTTTCTTT.

The chain employs TRBV5-4 and TRBJ1-2; 8 bases fit TRBD1. Germline CDR1 reads SGHNT; CDR2 reads YYREEE (reference sequence). With 0 bases clipped from V and 4 bases from J, the junction kept 2 bases outside the gene matches. The CDR3 spans 14 residues. CDR3 DNA sequence: TGTGCCAGCAGCTTGGGGGGGACAGGCTATGGCTACACCTTC. It is translated as CASSLGGTGYGYTF.

This chain joins TRBV25-1 and TRBJ2-7; 9 bases align to TRBD2. CDR1 is MGHDK and CDR2 is SYGVNS in the germline V gene. The CDR3 loop spans 15 amino acids. Trimming took 3 bases from V and 6 from J; bases not matched to a gene: 9. In DNA form, the CDR3 reads TGTGCCAGCAGTGACAGCGGGGGGATAGAGGGCGAGCAGTACTTC. Its translation: CASSDSGGIEGEQYF.

The sample holds a few counts of this clone. This chain joins TRBV5-1 and TRBJ1-1; D might be TRBD1 (6 bases). This CDR3 is 15 amino acids long. V was clipped by 0 bases and J by 0 bases, with 9 bases between them. Germline-derived CDR1 and CDR2 are SGHRS and YFSETQ. CDR3 DNA sequence: TGCGCCAGCAGCTTGGGGGGACACCTGAACACTGAAGCTTTCTTT. Translated: CASSLGGHLNTEAFF.

Concerning this clone: A junction end diverges from the germline sequence, so it may reflect a read error. V usage is TRBV7-7 and J usage is TRBJ2-1; no clear D. Germline values: CDR1 SSHAT, CDR2 FNYEAQ (reference sequence). This CDR3 has 13 residues. This chain's CDR3 is CASSLGSYNEQFF. The DNA of the CDR3 is TGTGCTAGCAGCTTAGGCAGCTACAATGAGCAGTTCTTC.